Below are 31 T cell receptor beta chains sequenced from a single sample in a study of cytomegalovirus exposure and HLA in healthy donors. In the PCR, 60 Vbeta and 13 Jbeta primers were used. Sequencing used immunoSEQ multiplex PCR; TCRdb keeps in-frame clones, though not all of them. The data hold fewer than 250,000 clones, with 70% to 75% observed a single time. Sequences were obtained from PBMCs. These receptor sequences come from a woman in her 30s in good health and CMV-seropositive.

This clone has a single count. The chain uses TRBV7-2 and TRBJ2-7; possibly TRBD2 for D (5 bases). The CDR3 covers 15 residues. CDR1 is SGHTA, CDR2 FQGNSA, per germline. Trimming removed 0 bases from V and 3 bases from J, with 12 bases in between. In nucleotides, the CDR3 is TGTGCCAGCAGCTTAGCATGGGTCGGGGACTACGAGCAGTACTTC. It specifies CASSLAWVGDYEQYF.

The J gene is TRBJ1-1, the V gene TRBV7-9; D call uncertain. V shed 5 bases and J shed 4 bases, with 8 bases lying between them. The CDR3 sequence is 12 residues long. CDR1 is SEHNR and CDR2 is FQNEAQ in the germline V gene (reference sequence). Here the CDR3 DNA reads TGTGCCAGCAGCCTCGGGTTCACTGAAGCTTTCTTT. It is translated as CASSLGFTEAFF.

CDR3 coding DNA: TGTGCCAGCAGTTCCGGGACAGGGTGGACCGGGGAGCTGTTTTTT. Translated: CASSSGTGWTGELFF. The chain joins TRBV28 to TRBJ2-2, with 9 bases matching TRBD1. The V gene end was trimmed by 4 bases and the J gene end by 5 bases; junction bases not matched to a gene: 5. Germline V gene data show CDR1 as MDHEN and CDR2 as SYDVKM. This CDR3 spans 15 amino acids.

The gene calls are TRBV2 and TRBJ2-7; D gene unclear. The germline CDR1 and CDR2 sequences are SNHLY and FYNNEI. The ends were cut back, 9 bases at V and 3 bases at J, with 12 bases in the middle. The CDR3 is 12 residues long. The CDR3 is CASPVGVYEQYF. The CDR3 nucleotides read TGTGCCAGTCCCGTAGGAGTCTACGAGCAGTACTTC.

The rearrangement uses TRBV7-2 and TRBJ1-4; 7 bases are a match to TRBD1. The length of the CDR3 is 15 residues. Germline CDR1 reads SGHTA; CDR2 reads FQGNSA. The junction had 8 bases not matched to a gene; V was cut back by 3 bases and J by 7 bases. CDR3 residues: CASSFQGVGGEKLFF. CDR3 in DNA: TGTGCCAGCAGCTTTCAGGGGGTGGGGGGTGAAAAACTGTTTTTT.

Only one count was recorded for this clone. The same CDR3 can be traced to other DNA sequences in this sample. In DNA form, the CDR3 reads TGTGCCAGCAGTTTAAGCGGTCAGGCCTACGAGCAGTACTTC. Its translation: CASSLSGQAYEQYF. The chain carries TRBV27 and TRBJ2-7, with D maybe TRBD2 (5 bases). Trimming took 2 bases from V and 2 from J, leaving 10 bases between them. In germline, CDR1 is MNHEY, CDR2 SMNVEV (reference sequence). The CDR3 covers 14 residues.

This rearrangement joins TRBV5-6 to TRBJ2-5, with D unresolved. The germline V gene has CDR1 SGHDT and CDR2 YYEEEE. V lost 1 base, J lost 3 bases, and 7 bases lay in between. This CDR3 region has 13 residues. The CDR3: CASSLFQEETQYF. The CDR3 coding sequence is TGTGCCAGCAGCTTGTTCCAGGAAGAGACCCAGTACTTC.

This clone has just one count. V gene TRBV5-6 combines with J gene TRBJ2-7; 8 positions match TRBD1. The V segment lost 0 bases and the J segment 0 bases; nucleotides outside the gene matches: 8. Per the germline V gene, CDR1 is SGHDT and CDR2 is YYEEEE. The CDR3 spans 17 residues. The CDR3 protein is CASSLGRQGSRSYEQYF. CDR3 nucleotides: TGTGCCAGCAGCTTGGGGCGACAGGGGTCCCGCTCCTACGAGCAGTACTTC.

CDR3 region: CASRFGGTGMNTEAFF. CDR3 nucleotides: TGCGCCAGCAGATTTGGAGGGACAGGAATGAACACTGAAGCTTTCTTT. The V and J genes are TRBV5-1 and TRBJ1-1, with TRBD1 matching 8 bases. The CDR3 spans 16 residues. J gave up 0 bases and V 5 bases, and 9 bases lay outside the gene matches. CDR1 and CDR2 from the germline V gene are SGHRS and YFSETQ.

The rearrangement joins TRBV7-9 to TRBJ1-1; TRBD1 might be the D (6 bases). The CDR3 has 12 amino acids. V dropped 6 bases and J dropped 8 bases, with 13 bases sitting between them. The V gene's germline CDR1 is SEHNR and CDR2 FQNEAQ (reference sequence). The CDR3 nucleotides read TGTGCCAGCAGTCCAGGGGCCCGCGAAGCTTTCTTT. It encodes CASSPGAREAFF.

V and J are TRBV28 and TRBJ1-1; the D is unclear. The V and J ends lost 2 bases and 1 base respectively, with 8 bases between them. This CDR3 has 14 residues. Germline lookup yields CDR1 MDHEN and CDR2 SYDVKM. As DNA, the CDR3 is TGTGCCAGCAGTTTAACAACGCCGAACACTGAAGCTTTCTTT. This encodes CASSLTTPNTEAFF.

This clone was found once. The gene calls are TRBV6-5 and TRBJ2-1; 8 positions agree with TRBD2. Trimming at V came to 2 bases and at J to 0 bases, leaving 0 bases not matched to a gene. CDR1 is MNHEY, CDR2 SVGAGI, per germline. This CDR3 has 15 residues. For the CDR3, the DNA is TGTGCCAGCAGTTACGGGACTAGCTCCTACAATGAGCAGTTCTTC. Protein product: CASSYGTSSYNEQFF.

This chain connects TRBV4-1 to TRBJ2-7; 9 bases line up with TRBD1. CDR1 and CDR2 from the germline V gene are MGHRA and YSYEKL. This CDR3 has 17 residues. After removal of 2 bases from V and 6 bases from J, the junction contained 14 bases not matched to a gene. CDR3 sequence (DNA): TGCGCCAGCAGCCAAAAAGGGGGGACAGGGTTCGTGCTCGAGCAGTACTTC. Translating it yields CASSQKGGTGFVLEQYF.

This clone turned up a few times. The genes are TRBV7-9 and TRBJ2-5; a weak D match, TRBD1 (5 bases). Germline CDR1 reads SEHNR; CDR2 reads FQNEAQ (reference sequence). V lost 1 base to trimming and J lost 4 bases, with 7 bases between them. CDR3 size: 13 residues. The CDR3 loop reads CASSLEGSETQYF. The CDR3 nucleotides are TGTGCCAGCAGCTTAGAGGGGTCAGAGACCCAGTACTTC.

The chain couples TRBV20-1 to TRBJ2-1, with D perhaps matching TRBD2 (6 bases). CDR1 DFQATT and CDR2 SNEGSKA come from the germline V gene (reference sequence). V lost 3 bases and J 9 bases, leaving 9 bases between the germline ends. This CDR3 is built from 11 residues. The CDR3 is CSARREVEQFF. For the CDR3, the DNA is TGCAGTGCTAGGAGGGAGGTTGAGCAGTTCTTC.

This chain joins TRBV4-1 and TRBJ2-2, with D tentatively TRBD1 (5 bases). Trimming cost V 1 base and J 7 bases, with 7 bases left between them. There are 13 residues in the CDR3. Germline V gives CDR1 MGHRA, CDR2 YSYEKL. The CDR3 DNA follows: TGCGCCAGCAGCCAAGTCCAGGGCGGGGAGCTGTTTTTT. Translated: CASSQVQGGELFF.

V is TRBV29-1 and J is TRBJ2-1, with D possibly being TRBD2 (5 bases). V dropped 7 bases and J dropped 7 bases, with 8 bases sitting between them. This CDR3 is built from 10 residues. Germline CDR1 SQVTM, CDR2 ANQGSEA. CDR3 DNA sequence: TGCAGCGCTGGGGAGAATGAGCAGTTCTTC. It is translated as CSAGENEQFF.

This clone was counted at least ten times. The V and J genes are TRBV5-1 and TRBJ2-7; the D is unclear. The length of the CDR3 is 14 residues. CDR1 and CDR2 (germline): SGHRS, YFSETQ. V dropped 0 bases and J dropped 5 bases, with 12 bases sitting between them. The CDR3 loop reads CASSLERDADEQYF. The DNA for the CDR3 is TGCGCCAGCAGCTTGGAGCGAGACGCAGACGAGCAGTACTTC.

The table lists this clone with a count of one. The gene calls are TRBV7-9 and TRBJ2-7; D uncertain. V lost 6 bases and J 3 bases, leaving 21 bases between the germline ends. Germline V gives CDR1 SEHNR, CDR2 FQNEAQ (reference sequence). CDR3 length: 16 residues. CDR3 region: CASSFARDTMYYEQYF. The CDR3 bases are TGTGCCAGCAGTTTTGCCCGAGACACCATGTACTACGAGCAGTACTTC.

V and J are TRBV11-2 and TRBJ2-6; weak D call: TRBD1 (5 bases). V gave up 5 bases and J gave up 0 bases, with 11 bases separating them. The germline V gene has CDR1 SGHAT and CDR2 FQNNGV. This CDR3 is built from 16 residues. In nucleotides, the CDR3 is TGTGCCAGCAGCGACAGAAGAAGCTCTGGGGCCAACGTCCTGACTTTC. Translating it yields CASSDRRSSGANVLTF.

The chain combines TRBV2 with TRBJ1-2; D possibly corresponds to TRBD1 (6 bases). Trimming took 2 bases from V and 2 from J, leaving 9 bases between them. Germline CDR1 reads SNHLY; CDR2 reads FYNNEI. The CDR3 consists of 14 residues. This CDR3 reads CASSEQGRNYGYTF. CDR3 bases: TGTGCCAGCAGTGAACAGGGGCGGAACTATGGCTACACCTTC.

This chain links TRBV11-2 with TRBJ2-7; the D gene is possibly TRBD2 (6 bases). The CDR3 is 16 residues long. Germline V CDR1 and CDR2: SGHAT, FQNNGV. Trimming pared 5 bases from V and 1 base from J, leaving 18 bases between. This CDR3 is CASSALWIAESYEQYF. The CDR3, as DNA: TGTGCCAGCAGCGCCCTCTGGATAGCGGAATCCTACGAGCAGTACTTC.

V is TRBV7-2 and J is TRBJ2-7; 7 nucleotides line up with TRBD1. The CDR3 consists of 14 residues. After removal of 5 bases from V and 2 bases from J, the junction contained 6 bases not matched to a gene. CDR1 and CDR2 from the germline V gene are SGHTA and FQGNSA. The CDR3 region is CASSPGTDTYEQYF. In nucleotides, the CDR3 is TGTGCCAGCAGCCCCGGGACAGACACCTACGAGCAGTACTTC.

The chain is built from TRBV6-4 and TRBJ2-1; D possibly corresponds to TRBD1 (6 bases). The germline V gene encodes CDR1 MRHNA and CDR2 SNTAGT. This CDR3 is built from 15 residues. The ends were cut back, 2 bases at V and 6 bases at J, with 14 bases in the middle. The CDR3 DNA is TGTGCCAGCAGTGACCGTCAGGGGCTCGGCAATGAGCAGTTCTTC. Its protein is CASSDRQGLGNEQFF.

This chain uses TRBV5-1 with TRBJ2-7; 12 bases fit TRBD2. The CDR3 totals 19 residues. CDR1 and CDR2 from the germline V gene are SGHRS and YFSETQ. With 1 base clipped from V and 3 bases from J, the junction kept 14 bases outside the gene matches. CDR3 bases: TGCGCCAGCAGCTTGAGTTTGGGATACGGGACTAGCGGGTTCTACGAGCAGTACTTC. Its translation: CASSLSLGYGTSGFYEQYF. The variable domain in full, with the rest retrieved from reference TRBV5-1 and TRBJ2-7, is KAGVTQTPRYLIKTRGQQVTLSCSPISGHRSVSWYQQTPGQGLQFLFEYFSETQRNKGNFPGRFSGRQFSNSRSEMNVSTLELGDSALYLCASSLSLGYGTSGFYEQYFGPGTRLTVT.

In regard to this clone: The germline gene is not matched at one end of the junction; a read error may be the cause. The chain uses TRBV25-1 and TRBJ2-1; possibly TRBD2 for D (6 bases). The CDR3 is made up of 16 amino acids. The germline V gene has CDR1 MGHDK and CDR2 SYGVNS. The CDR3: CASSDERGNLYSEQFF. The CDR3 bases are TGTGCCAGCAGTGATGAGCGCGGGAATTTGTACAGTGAGCAGTTCTTC.

This clone was seen a single time. The chain joins TRBV5-1 to TRBJ1-1, with D perhaps matching TRBD1 (6 bases). This CDR3 has 14 residues. CDR1 is SGHRS and CDR2 is YFSETQ in the germline V gene. Trimming removed 4 bases at V and 3 bases at J, with 13 bases between. The CDR3 nucleotides read TGCGCCAGCAGCAAAACAGGGCGGGACACTGAAGCTTTCTTT. Its protein product is CASSKTGRDTEAFF.

This clone was picked up a small number of times. The CDR3 region is CASSQAFGGSGNTIYF. DNA for the CDR3: TGCGCCAGCAGCCAAGCGTTCGGGGGCTCTGGAAACACCATATATTTT. The chain uses TRBV4-1 and TRBJ1-3; D possibly corresponds to TRBD1 (5 bases). Between the trimmed V and J ends, which lost 1 base and 0 bases, there was a span of 10 bases. The CDR3 extends over 16 amino acids. The germline CDR1 and CDR2 sequences are MGHRA and YSYEKL.

The rearrangement joins TRBV27 to TRBJ2-7, with D perhaps matching TRBD2 (5 bases). The ends were cut back, 3 bases at V and 6 bases at J, with 12 bases in the middle. The germline V gene encodes CDR1 MNHEY and CDR2 SMNVEV (reference sequence). The CDR3 has 13 residues. In DNA form, the CDR3 reads TGTGCCAGCAGTTTTCGGGGTTCGGGCGAGCAGTACTTC. This encodes CASSFRGSGEQYF.

The V call is TRBV27, the J call TRBJ2-7, with no clear D. The CDR3 loop spans 12 amino acids. Germline V gene lookup returns CDR1 MNHEY and CDR2 SMNVEV (reference sequence). Trimming took 4 bases from V and 6 from J, leaving 10 bases between them. The DNA for the CDR3 is TGTGCCAGCAGTTCGGCAGGCGCCGAGCAGTACTTC. Amino acid sequence: CASSSAGAEQYF.

The gene calls are TRBV5-6 and TRBJ2-1; a possible D gene is TRBD2 (6 bases). V lost 1 base, J lost 8 bases, and 10 bases lay in between. Germline CDR1 and CDR2: SGHDT and YYEEEE. The CDR3 runs 13 residues. The CDR3 reads CASSLSGLDEQFF. DNA for the CDR3: TGTGCCAGCAGCTTGTCGGGACTCGATGAGCAGTTCTTC.